Below are 18 T cell receptor beta chains sequenced from a single sample in a study of T cells in women clearing cervical HPV infection. Sequencing used immunoSEQ multiplex PCR; TCRdb keeps in-frame clones, though not all of them. The table for this sample gives under 50,000 clones. The sample taken for sequencing was blood buffy coat. The receptors were gathered from a woman between 18 and 75 years old with a cervical HPV16 infection that either progressed to CIN3+ or cleared (not recorded which).

In the case of this clone: An end of the junction does not agree with germline; a read error may underlie this. The CDR3 end lies 3 residues beyond the end of the read and is filled in from the germline J gene. Other DNA sequences in this sample translate to the same CDR3. This sequence joins TRBV19 and TRBJ1-3; 8 nucleotides match TRBD1. CDR1 is LNHDA and CDR2 is SQIVND in the germline V gene (reference sequence). The CDR3 has 16 amino acids. The CDR3 protein is CASSGSGGLTGNTIYF. CDR3 DNA (partial): TGTGCCAGTAGCGGTTCAGGGGGCCTAACTGGAAACACG.

About this clone: The read finishes 3 residues shy of the CDR3 end, and the germline J gene is used to complete it. The J gene is TRBJ2-2, the V gene TRBV19; 8 bases line up with TRBD1. CDR1 is LNHDA and CDR2 is SQIVND in the germline V gene (reference sequence). The CDR3 runs 12 residues. CDR3 bases read: TGTGCCAGTAGCAGGGGGCCTGAAAAG. Its translation: CASSRGPEK. The entire CDR3 protein is CASSRGPEKLFF.

On this clone itself: The CDR3 end falls 3 residues outside the read, so it is completed with the germline J gene. The chain carries TRBV20-1 and TRBJ2-2; TRBD2 might be the D (5 bases). V lost 3 bases, J lost 5 bases, and 13 bases lay in between. The CDR3 contains 14 residues. Germline V lookup: CDR1 DFQATT, CDR2 SNEGSKA (reference sequence). The DNA read from the CDR3 is TGCAGTGCTAGCAGCTCTCGGGGTACCGGGGAG. Protein sequence: CSASSSRGTGE. The complete CDR3 reads CSASSSRGTGELFF.

On this clone: The CDR3 end is not reached by the read, which stops 3 residues before it; the germline J gene fills it in. The rearrangement joins TRBV5-1 to TRBJ2-2; 8 bases match TRBD1. The length of the CDR3 is 16 residues. Per germline, CDR1 SGHRS and CDR2 YFSETQ. V was pared by 2 bases and J by 4 bases, with 7 bases of the junction left unmatched. The sequenced CDR3 bases are TGCGCCAGCAGCTTTGGGCAGGGGGCTTTCACCGGGGAG. Protein product: CASSFGQGAFTGE. The full CDR3 reads CASSFGQGAFTGELFF.

A remark on this clone: The DNA ends 3 residues before the CDR3 does, and the rest of the CDR3 is filled in from the germline J gene. The rearrangement uses TRBV7-3 and TRBJ2-1; 9 bases are a match to TRBD2. The CDR3 extends over 16 amino acids. V was clipped by 0 bases and J by 7 bases; unmatched bases: 7. The germline gives CDR1 SGHTA, CDR2 FQGTGA. This CDR3 reads CASSLTEAGGQNEQFF. CDR3 DNA, as far as it was read: TGTGCCAGCAGCTTAACAGAGGCGGGGGGGCAAAATGAG.

About this clone: The CDR3 end lies 3 residues beyond the end of the read and is filled in from the germline J gene. V is TRBV19 and J is TRBJ2-2; 10 nucleotides agree with TRBD1. This CDR3 is 15 amino acids long. From germline, CDR1 is LNHDA and CDR2 SQIVND (reference sequence). This CDR3 is CASSGTGDFWEKLFF. Partial CDR3 DNA: TGTGCCAGCTCCGGGACAGGGGACTTCTGGGAAAAG.

Comments on this clone: The CDR3 goes on 3 residues after the read ends, and that part is filled in from the germline J gene. The V call is TRBV10-3, the J call TRBJ2-1, with D perhaps matching TRBD1 (5 bases). V lost 9 bases to trimming and J lost 0 bases, with 12 bases between them. This CDR3 is built from 14 residues. CDR1 is ENHRY, CDR2 SYGVKD, per germline. CDR3 loop: CAIRSGYSYNEQFF. The DNA read from the CDR3 is TGTGCCATTCGTTCAGGGTACTCCTACAATGAG.

On this clone: The sequence runs out 3 residues before the end of the CDR3; the remainder is reconstructed from the germline J gene. The chain combines TRBV19 with TRBJ1-2, with D unresolved. The CDR3 runs to 13 residues. Germline loops: CDR1 LNHDA, CDR2 SQIVND (reference sequence). CDR3 amino acids: CASSIVLSRGYTF. The CDR3 DNA, read in part, is TGTGCCAGTAGTATCGTGTTGTCTAGGGGC.

As concerns this clone: Relative to the germline gene, one junction end is altered; a read error may explain this. The CDR3 extends 3 residues past the end of the read, so its final part is completed from the germline J gene. This sample includes further DNA sequences coding for the same CDR3. V and J are TRBV7-6 and TRBJ1-3, with D possibly matching TRBD1 (6 bases). Germline CDR1 SGHVS, CDR2 FNYEAQ. The CDR3 is made up of 14 amino acids. The covered CDR3 bases are TGTGCCAGCAGCTTAAACAGGGTCGGAAACACG. This sequence encodes CASSLNRVGNT. The entire CDR3 reads CASSLNRVGNTIYF. Full variable domain (missing parts from reference TRBV7-6 and TRBJ1-3): GAGVSQSPRYKVTKRGQDVALRCDPISGHVSLYWYRQALGQGPEFLTYFNYEAQQDKSGLPNDRFSAERPEGSISTLTIQRTEQRDSAMYRCASSLNRVGNTIYFGEGSWLTVV.

CDR3 bases read: TGCAGTGCTAGTTGGCAGGTGGTAGGGTACAATGAG. It specifies CSASWQVVGYNE. The whole CDR3 sequence is CSASWQVVGYNEQFF. The chain joins TRBV20-1 to TRBJ2-1, with D hard to call. Read coverage stops 3 residues before the CDR3 terminus; the germline J gene supplies the remainder. V dropped 3 bases and J dropped 4 bases, with 16 bases sitting between them. In germline, CDR1 is DFQATT, CDR2 SNEGSKA (reference sequence). This CDR3 contains 15 residues.

As for this clone: The read falls 3 residues short of the CDR3 end, and the missing part is taken from the germline J gene. The chain combines TRBV4-2 with TRBJ1-5, with D maybe TRBD1 (6 bases). Germline V gene sequence: CDR1 LGHNA, CDR2 YNFKEQ. This CDR3 is 18 amino acids long. Trimming stripped 0 bases from V and 0 bases from J, with 15 bases between. CDR3 bases read: TGTGCCAGCAGCCAAGAAGGTGGGAGGGGGACTAGCAATCAGCCC. Translating it yields CASSQEGGRGTSNQP. The full CDR3 protein reads CASSQEGGRGTSNQPQHF.

Points on this clone: The sequence runs out 3 residues before the end of the CDR3; the remainder is reconstructed from the germline J gene. The chain employs TRBV4-1 and TRBJ2-7; TRBD1 might be the D (8 bases). The germline V gene encodes CDR1 MGHRA and CDR2 YSYEKL. The germline V and J ends were trimmed by 0 bases and 3 bases, with 18 bases remaining between them. CDR3 size: 17 residues. The sequenced part of the CDR3 DNA is TGCGCCAGCAGCCAAGAGATGGGAGGGACAGGAATCTACGAG. Translation: CASSQEMGGTGIYE. The entire CDR3 is CASSQEMGGTGIYEQYF.

Regarding this clone: Read coverage stops 3 residues before the CDR3 terminus; the germline J gene supplies the remainder. The rearrangement links TRBV10-3 to TRBJ1-1; D unresolved. The CDR3 is 12 amino acids. CDR1 is ENHRY and CDR2 is SYGVKD in the germline V gene. V was trimmed by 5 bases and J by 1 base, leaving 5 bases between them. CDR3 sequence reads: CAISTPNTEAFF. The part of the CDR3 DNA that was read is TGTGCCATCAGTACACCGAACACTGAA.

Comment on this clone: The CDR3 end lies 3 residues beyond the end of the read and is filled in from the germline J gene. This chain links TRBV7-9 with TRBJ1-1; no firm D call. CDR1 SEHNR and CDR2 FQNEAQ come from the germline V gene (reference sequence). This CDR3 region has 12 residues. The covered CDR3 bases are TGTGCCAGCAGCCCCGACTCATCTGGG. Amino acids: CASSPDSSG. The full-length CDR3 reads as CASSPDSSGAFF.

As for this clone: The CDR3 extends 3 residues past the end of the read, so its final part is completed from the germline J gene. The rearrangement uses TRBV5-1 and TRBJ1-2; D gene unclear. The CDR3 is 15 residues long. Germline V lookup: CDR1 SGHRS, CDR2 YFSETQ. CDR3 loop: CASSLELAGGYDYTF. The covered CDR3 bases are TGCGCCAGCAGCTTGGAGTTAGCGGGTGGCTACGAC. Filled out from reference TRBV5-1 and TRBJ1-2, the complete variable domain reads KAGVTQTPRYLIKTRGQQVTLSCSPISGHRSVSWYQQTPGQGLQFLFEYFSETQRNKGNFPGRFSGRQFSNSRSEMNVSTLELGDSALYLCASSLELAGGYDYTFGSGTRLTVV.

About this clone itself: The sequence runs out 3 residues before the end of the CDR3; the remainder is reconstructed from the germline J gene. This chain links TRBV5-4 with TRBJ2-5; weak D call: TRBD1 (6 bases). The CDR3 runs 14 residues. The germline CDR1 and CDR2 sequences are SGHNT and YYREEE (reference sequence). Trimming took 2 bases from V and 2 from J, leaving 10 bases between them. CDR3 sequence: CASSFGTTQETQYF. The part of the CDR3 DNA that was read is TGTGCCAGCAGCTTTGGGACAACACAAGAGACC.

On this clone: The read gets to within 3 residues of the CDR3 end, and the germline J gene fills in the rest. The V and J genes are TRBV5-1 and TRBJ2-3; 14 bases line up with TRBD2. CDR1 and CDR2 from the germline V gene are SGHRS and YFSETQ. This CDR3 has 15 residues. CDR3 DNA, as far as it was read: TGCGCCAGCAGCCAAGGGACTAGCGGGGGAAAGGCG. It is translated as CASSQGTSGGKA. The entire CDR3 protein is CASSQGTSGGKAQYF.

Turning to this clone: The read comes to an end 3 residues before the CDR3 does, leaving the germline J gene to fill in the end. This sequence joins TRBV7-9 and TRBJ1-2; a possible D gene is TRBD1 (5 bases). Germline V CDR1 and CDR2: SEHNR, FQNEAQ (reference sequence). CDR3 length: 13 amino acids. The covered CDR3 bases are TGTGCCAGCAGCCCCCCTTGGGGCGGAGAC. Residues: CASSPPWGGD. The whole CDR3 sequence is CASSPPWGGDYTF. Full variable domain (rest looked up from reference TRBV7-9 and TRBJ1-2): DTGVSQNPRHKITKRGQNVTFRCDPISEHNRLYWYRQTLGQGPEFLTYFQNEAQLEKSRLLSDRFSAERPKGSFSTLEIQRTEQGDSAMYLCASSPPWGGDYTFGSGTRLTVV.